The source of this T cell receptor (beta chain) is a study of blood T cell repertoires in COVID-19. About the research overall: The United States, Italy and Spain supplied acute and convalescent COVID-19 samples. T cells, B-cell-depleted T cells, or PBMCs supplied cDNA or gDNA.

V was cut by 3 bases and J by 2 bases, with 12 bases left in between. Germline assignment: CDR1 LNHDA and CDR2 SQIVND (reference sequence). The CDR3 is made up of 15 amino acids. In the authors' workflow: Counts of nucleated cells, estimated from reference gene primer amplification, were obtained. TCRdb keeps only in-frame clones here, not all; method: immunoSEQ multiplex PCR. From that table come the V and J calls and clone size; the DNA was used to work out D and trimming. There are approximately 150,000 clones in the sample; 75% to 90% occur only once, and 3.5% lies in the top ten. This receptor was identified in a man aged 65-85 years who had recovered from COVID-19. J is TRBJ2-3 and V is TRBV19; TRBD1 might be the D (6 bases). The specimen was peripheral blood. The CDR3 here is CASSIPLGATDTQYF. As DNA, the CDR3 is TGTGCCAGTAGTATCCCCCTGGGGGCCACAGATACGCAGTATTTT.